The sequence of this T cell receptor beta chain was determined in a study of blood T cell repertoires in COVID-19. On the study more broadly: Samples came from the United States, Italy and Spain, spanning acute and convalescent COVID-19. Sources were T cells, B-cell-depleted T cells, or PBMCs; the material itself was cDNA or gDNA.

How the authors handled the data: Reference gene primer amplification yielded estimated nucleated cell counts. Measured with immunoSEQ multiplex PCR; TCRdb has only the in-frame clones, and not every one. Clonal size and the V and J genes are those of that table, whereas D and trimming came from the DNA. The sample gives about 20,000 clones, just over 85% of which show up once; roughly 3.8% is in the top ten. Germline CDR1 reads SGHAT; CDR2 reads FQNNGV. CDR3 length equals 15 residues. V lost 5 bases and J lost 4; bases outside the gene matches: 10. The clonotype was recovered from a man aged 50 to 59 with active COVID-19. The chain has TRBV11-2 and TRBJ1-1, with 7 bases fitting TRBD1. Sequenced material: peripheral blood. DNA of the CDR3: TGTGCCAGCAGCGGACGACAGGGCACGGCCACTGAAGCTTTCTTT. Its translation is CASSGRQGTATEAFF.